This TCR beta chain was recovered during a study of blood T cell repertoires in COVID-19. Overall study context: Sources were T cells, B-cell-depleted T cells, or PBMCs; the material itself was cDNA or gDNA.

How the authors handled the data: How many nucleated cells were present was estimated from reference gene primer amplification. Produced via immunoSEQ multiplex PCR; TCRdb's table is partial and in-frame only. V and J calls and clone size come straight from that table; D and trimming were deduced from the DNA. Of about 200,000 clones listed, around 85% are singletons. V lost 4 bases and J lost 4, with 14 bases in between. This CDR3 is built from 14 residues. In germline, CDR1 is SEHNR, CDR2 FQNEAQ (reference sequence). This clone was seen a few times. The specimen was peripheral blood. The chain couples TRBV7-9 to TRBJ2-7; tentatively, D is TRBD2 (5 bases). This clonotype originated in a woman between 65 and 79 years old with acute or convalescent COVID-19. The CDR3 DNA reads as TGTGCCAGCAGCTATGGAGGTGGCAGTTACGAGCAGTACTTC. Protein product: CASSYGGGSYEQYF.